This TCR beta chain was obtained from a study of technical replicates of blood from a handful of donors. Trimming left V 0 bases short and J 1 base short, with 4 bases between. Germline V gene lookup returns CDR1 SGHKS and CDR2 YYEKEE (reference sequence). The CDR3 has 13 residues. The data were produced by immunoSEQ multiplex PCR, yet TCRdb's version contains in-frame clones alone and is incomplete. The sample contains 15,000 or so clones, approximately 87% of which appear only once. Source material: PBMCs. The chain links TRBV5-5 to TRBJ1-1; D is undetermined. The source of this sequence is a human donor in good health. In nucleotides, the CDR3 is TGTGCCAGCAGCTTGGTCTCGAACACTGAAGCTTTCTTT. Translating it yields CASSLVSNTEAFF.